The entry that follows covers one T cell receptor (beta chain) sequence. The target of this receptor is not known. No much larger clone is present one base from it, and per-base qualities are unavailable. The data are from a study of blood T cell repertoires in COVID-19 (dated by TCRdb to 2020 to 2022). A note on the overall study: The collaborator samples originated in the United States, Italy and Spain and spanned the acute and convalescent phases of COVID-19. The repertoires were released in a freely available public database meant as a resource for research on the immune response to SARS-CoV-2. Where HLA class I and class II types were available, the types were taken from metadata supplied by the sample provider, not from assay-based typing. Subjects who had been exposed to COVID-19, were actively infected with it, or had recovered from it provided the deeply sampled blood TCRbeta repertoires that made up the dataset. Sample metadata almost always included a de-identified subject ID, COVID-19 status, age in years and sex. Samples were obtained from the ongoing ImmuneRACE study (first 160 participants) and from 1,000 to 1,500 subjects provided by 6 global collaborators. The prospective study material was composed of cDNA or gDNA derived from T cells, B-cell-depleted T cells, or PBMCs.

Overall results and qualifications from the work: The amount of clinical and demographic metadata varied by source and participant and was provided uncurated.

V and J are truncated by 2 bases and 0 bases respectively, leaving an intervening sequence of 10 bases. Taken from the germline V gene (reference sequence), the CDR1 and CDR2 loops are LGHDT and YNNKEL. CDR3 length: 16 amino acids, cysteine to phenylalanine. Only CDR3 DNA is held: 48 bases, read in frame from base 1. The immunoSEQ Assay, a bias-controlled multiplex PCR, was used to amplify TCRbeta CDR3 regions from genomic DNA. As for how the authors treated the data: Within the assay, amplification of reference gene primers was used to estimate how many nucleated cells each sample contained. Sequence reads were collapsed and filtered to measure the absolute abundance of every unique TCRbeta CDR3 rearrangement. For each sample, productive Simpson clonality was calculated as the square root of Simpson's diversity index over productive rearrangements. TCRdb mirrors the immuneACCESS table, restricted to in-frame sequences. Some clones are absent from its copies; in checked studies, under half trace to an unresolved V gene, and the reason for the others is unknown. Clone size and the V and J calls come from that table; the DNA yielded D and trimming. The sample table records approximately 160,000 clones; 65% to 85% of these occur just once. In total, the top ten clones hold about 3.5% of the sample.

Participants in the prospective study were enrolled through a virtual design, were aged roughly 18 to 100 years, and lived in roughly 24 United States geographic areas. Cohort assignment in the prospective study relied on participant-reported clinical history from a screening survey and a study questionnaire. Each participant in the prospective study had whole blood, serum and a nasopharyngeal or oropharyngeal swab collected by mobile phlebotomists. Additional blood draws and questionnaires over an approximately 2-month period could optionally be provided by prospective study participants. Before DNA extraction, prospective study blood samples were shipped either frozen or at room temperature.

This clonotype was obtained from a woman in her fifties or sixties in a cohort exposed to, infected with or recovered from COVID-19 (not recorded which). Recombination connected TRBV3-1 (or the pseudogene TRBV3-2) to TRBJ2-2; the D gene is unclear. The sample taken for sequencing was PBMCs or T cells enriched from blood (not recorded which). The nucleotide sequence is TGTGCCAGCAGCCAATACATCACCACGAACACCGGGGAGCTGTTTTTT. This yields the protein CASSQYITTNTGELFF.